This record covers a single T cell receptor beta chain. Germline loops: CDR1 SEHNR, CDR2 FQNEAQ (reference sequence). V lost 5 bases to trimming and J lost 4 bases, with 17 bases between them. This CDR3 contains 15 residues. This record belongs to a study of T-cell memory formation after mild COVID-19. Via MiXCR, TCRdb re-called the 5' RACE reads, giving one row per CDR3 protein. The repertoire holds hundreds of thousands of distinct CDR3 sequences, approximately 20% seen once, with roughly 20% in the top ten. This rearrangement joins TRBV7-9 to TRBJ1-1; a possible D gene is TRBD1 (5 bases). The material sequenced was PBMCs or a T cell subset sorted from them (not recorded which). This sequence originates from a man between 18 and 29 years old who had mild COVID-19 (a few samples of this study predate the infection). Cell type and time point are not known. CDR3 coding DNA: TGTGCCAGCAGCCCATACGCAGGGCTAGGCACTGAAGCTTTCTTT. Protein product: CASSPYAGLGTEAFF. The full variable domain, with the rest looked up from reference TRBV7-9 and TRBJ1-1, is DTGVSQNPRHKITKRGQNVTFRCDPISEHNRLYWYRQTLGQGPEFLTYFQNEAQLEKSRLLSDRFSAERPKGSFSTLEIQRTEQGDSAMYLCASSPYAGLGTEAFFGQGTRLTVV.